This T cell receptor beta chain was profiled in a study of cytomegalovirus exposure and HLA in healthy donors. The study ran its PCR with 60 Vbeta and 13 Jbeta primers. Generated by immunoSEQ multiplex PCR, the TCRdb table keeps only in-frame clones and is missing some. The sample records fewer than 350,000 clones, roughly 90% being singletons. The CDR3 totals 11 residues. Trimming stripped 5 bases from V and 12 bases from J, with 11 bases between. Germline loops: CDR1 SNHLY, CDR2 FYNNEI. The V call is TRBV2, the J call TRBJ2-1; D not certain. The clonotype was recovered from a young woman in good health and CMV-seronegative. Sequenced sample: PBMCs. CDR3: CASSTDSWQFF. In DNA form, the CDR3 reads TGTGCCAGCAGTACAGATTCATGGCAGTTCTTC. Filled out from reference TRBV2 and TRBJ2-1, the complete variable domain reads EPEVTQTPSHQVTQMGQEVILRCVPISNHLYFYWYRQILGQKVEFLVSFYNNEISEKSEIFDDQFSVERPDGSNFTLKIRSTKLEDSAMYFCASSTDSWQFFGPGTRLTVL.